This T cell receptor beta chain was sequenced during a study of blood T cell repertoires in COVID-19. This CDR3 contains 16 residues. Germline assignment: CDR1 SGHRS and CDR2 YFSETQ. V dropped 0 bases and J dropped 0 bases, with 10 bases sitting between them. Measured with immunoSEQ multiplex PCR; TCRdb has only the in-frame clones, and not every one. The table includes approximately 170,000 clones, 88% detected once. This clonotype originated in a woman between 18 and 29 years old who had recovered from COVID-19. The chain is built from TRBV5-1 and TRBJ2-1; D is unclear. The sequencing sample was made of PBMCs or T cells enriched from blood (not recorded which). CDR3 protein: CASSLDLPSSYNEQFF. In DNA form, the CDR3 reads TGCGCCAGCAGCTTGGACTTGCCAAGCTCCTACAATGAGCAGTTCTTC.